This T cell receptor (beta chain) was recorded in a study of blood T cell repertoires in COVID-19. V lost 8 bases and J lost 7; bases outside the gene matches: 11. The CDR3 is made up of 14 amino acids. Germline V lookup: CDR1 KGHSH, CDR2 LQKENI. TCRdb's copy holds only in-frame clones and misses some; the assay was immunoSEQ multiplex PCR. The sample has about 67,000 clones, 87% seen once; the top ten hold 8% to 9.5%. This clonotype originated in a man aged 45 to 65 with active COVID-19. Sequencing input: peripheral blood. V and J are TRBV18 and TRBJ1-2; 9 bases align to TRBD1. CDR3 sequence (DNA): TGTGCCAGCGAACCGGGACAGGGATCTGTTGGCTACACCTTC. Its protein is CASEPGQGSVGYTF. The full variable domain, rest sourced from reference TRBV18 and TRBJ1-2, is NAGVMQNPRHLVRRRGQEARLRCSPMKGHSHVYWYRQLPEEGLKFMVYLQKENIIDESGMPKERFSAEFPKEGPSILRIQQVVRGDSAAYFCASEPGQGSVGYTFGSGTRLTVV.